This T cell receptor beta chain is from a study of graft-versus-host responses after intestinal transplantation. For the study at large: Multivisceral, liver-intestinal, or isolated intestinal transplants were given to recipients. Anti-thymocyte globulin was used for induction in all recipients, who then took tacrolimus and steroids for roughly three years. General observations from the study: The recipient marrow held GvH clones, and some of them showed up first in ileum or blood.

Repertoires were generated with immunoSEQ multiplex PCR, while TCRdb's copy carries only in-frame clones and drops some. The sample holds some 110,000 clones, about 92% seen once. This CDR3 is 12 amino acids long. CDR1 and CDR2 (germline): MNHNS, SASEGT. With 4 bases removed from V and 4 bases from J, the gap between germline ends came to 7 bases. On this clone itself: What it binds is unknown.

This receptor was identified in a human donor who was the organ donor for an intestinal transplant. The material was unstimulated CD8+ T cells sorted from spleen or lymph node cells, obtained before transplant. The genes are TRBV6-1 and TRBJ1-1; D not certain. CDR3 region: CASSALGTEAFF. CDR3 DNA sequence: TGTGCCAGCAGTGCGTTGGGCACTGAAGCTTTCTTT.